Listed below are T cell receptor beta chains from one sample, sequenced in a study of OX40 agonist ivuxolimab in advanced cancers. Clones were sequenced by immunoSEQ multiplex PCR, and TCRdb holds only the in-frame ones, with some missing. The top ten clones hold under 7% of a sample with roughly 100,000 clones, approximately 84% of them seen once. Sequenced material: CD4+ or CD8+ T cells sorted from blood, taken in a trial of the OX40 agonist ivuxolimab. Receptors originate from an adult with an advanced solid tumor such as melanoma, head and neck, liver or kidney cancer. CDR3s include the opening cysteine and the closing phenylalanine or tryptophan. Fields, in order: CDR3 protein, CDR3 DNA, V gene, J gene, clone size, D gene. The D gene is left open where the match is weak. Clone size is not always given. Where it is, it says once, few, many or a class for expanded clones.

CDR3aa: CSAREVYEQYF
CDR3nt: TGCAGTGCTAGAGAAGTCTACGAGCAGTACTTC
v_gene: TRBV20-1
j_gene: TRBJ2-7
abundance: -
d_gene: -

CDR3aa: CASSSVEREKLFF
CDR3nt: TGTGCCAGCAGCTCAGTCGAACGTGAAAAACTGTTTTTT
v_gene: TRBV5-6
j_gene: TRBJ1-4
abundance: -
d_gene: -

CDR3aa: CASGGGHFYEQYF
CDR3nt: TGTGCCAGCGGGGGGGGACACTTCTACGAGCAGTACTTC
v_gene: TRBV6-6
j_gene: TRBJ2-7
abundance: -
d_gene: -

CDR3aa: CASRSGPTNEKLFF
CDR3nt: TGTGCCAGCCGCTCCGGACCAACTAATGAAAAACTGTTTTTT
v_gene: TRBV19
j_gene: TRBJ1-4
abundance: few
d_gene: -

CDR3aa: CASRGTVWAGELFF
CDR3nt: TGTGCCAGCAGGGGGACAGTTTGGGCTGGGGAGCTGTTTTTT
v_gene: TRBV2
j_gene: TRBJ2-2
abundance: -
d_gene: TRBD1

CDR3aa: CASSRGENTEAFF
CDR3nt: TGCGCCAGCAGCCGGGGGGAGAACACTGAAGCTTTCTTT
v_gene: TRBV5-1
j_gene: TRBJ1-1
abundance: -
d_gene: -

CDR3aa: CAISATQGDPYEQYF
CDR3nt: TGTGCCATCAGTGCCACACAGGGGGATCCCTACGAGCAGTACTTC
v_gene: TRBV10-3
j_gene: TRBJ2-7
abundance: -
d_gene: TRBD1

CDR3aa: CASSSRGQMNTEAFF
CDR3nt: TGTGCCAGCAGCTCCCGGGGACAGATGAACACTGAAGCTTTCTTT
v_gene: TRBV11-2
j_gene: TRBJ1-1
abundance: -
d_gene: TRBD1

CDR3aa: CASSYSGQGTGNTIYF
CDR3nt: TGTGCCAGCAGTTACTCGGGACAGGGAACAGGAAACACCATATATTTT
v_gene: TRBV6-5
j_gene: TRBJ1-3
abundance: -
d_gene: TRBD1

CDR3aa: CASSLALQGSRRYTEAFF
CDR3nt: TGTGCCAGCAGCTTAGCGTTACAGGGATCCCGAAGATACACTGAAGCTTTCTTT
v_gene: TRBV7-2
j_gene: TRBJ1-1
abundance: -
d_gene: -

CDR3aa: CASSQDTQAGGTF
CDR3nt: TGTGCCAGCAGCCAAGATACCCAGGCCGGGGGCACCTTC
v_gene: TRBV4-2
j_gene: TRBJ1-2
abundance: -
d_gene: -

CDR3aa: CASSPLGGNTEAFF
CDR3nt: TGTGCCAGCTCCCCGCTCGGGGGGAACACTGAAGCTTTCTTT
v_gene: TRBV18
j_gene: TRBJ1-1
abundance: -
d_gene: -

CDR3aa: CASSISSGDTDTQYF
CDR3nt: TGTGCCAGTAGTATTTCTTCAGGGGACACAGATACGCAGTATTTT
v_gene: TRBV19
j_gene: TRBJ2-3
abundance: -
d_gene: -

CDR3aa: CSVARGAGANVLTF
CDR3nt: TGCAGCGTTGCCCGGGGGGCTGGGGCCAACGTCCTGACTTTC
v_gene: TRBV29-1
j_gene: TRBJ2-6
abundance: -
d_gene: TRBD2

CDR3aa: CASSLWGDSPLHF
CDR3nt: TGCGCCAGCAGCTTGTGGGGAGATTCACCCCTCCACTTT
v_gene: TRBV5-1
j_gene: TRBJ1-6
abundance: -
d_gene: -

CDR3aa: CASSFGTGTQYF
CDR3nt: TGTGCCAGCAGCTTTGGAACAGGCACGCAGTATTTT
v_gene: TRBV7-2
j_gene: TRBJ2-3
abundance: -
d_gene: -

CDR3aa: CASSYSNLGSYNEQFF
CDR3nt: TGTGCCAGCAGTTACTCGAATTTGGGCTCCTACAATGAGCAGTTCTTC
v_gene: TRBV6-5
j_gene: TRBJ2-1
abundance: once
d_gene: -

CDR3aa: CASSHGGEQYF
CDR3nt: TGTGCCAGCAGCCATGGGGGCGAGCAGTACTTC
v_gene: TRBV11-3
j_gene: TRBJ2-7
abundance: -
d_gene: -

CDR3aa: CASRIGGRLGEQYF
CDR3nt: TGTGCCAGCAGGATAGGGGGACGTTTGGGCGAGCAGTACTTC
v_gene: TRBV2
j_gene: TRBJ2-7
abundance: -
d_gene: -

CDR3aa: CAQPREIQGCEQYF
CDR3nt: TGCGCCCAGCCCCGAGAAATACAGGGCTGCGAGCAGTACTTC
v_gene: TRBV10-2
j_gene: TRBJ2-7
abundance: few
d_gene: -

CDR3aa: CASSLDGIYEQYF
CDR3nt: TGTGCCAGCAGCTTGGACGGAATCTACGAGCAGTACTTC
v_gene: TRBV5-6
j_gene: TRBJ2-7
abundance: -
d_gene: -

CDR3aa: CASSLVGTSTDTQYF
CDR3nt: TGTGCCAGCAGTTTAGTGGGAACAAGCACAGATACGCAGTATTTT
v_gene: TRBV27
j_gene: TRBJ2-3
abundance: -
d_gene: -

CDR3aa: CASSSSLGNEQFF
CDR3nt: TGTGCCAGCTCGTCAAGTCTGGGGAATGAGCAGTTCTTC
v_gene: TRBV18
j_gene: TRBJ2-1
abundance: -
d_gene: -

CDR3aa: CASSRGGGVDTQYF
CDR3nt: TGTGCCAGCAGCCGAGGGGGCGGAGTAGATACGCAGTATTTT
v_gene: TRBV14
j_gene: TRBJ2-3
abundance: -
d_gene: TRBD1

CDR3aa: CASSVEAGHGYEQYF
CDR3nt: TGTGCCAGCAGCGTAGAGGCAGGACATGGCTACGAGCAGTACTTC
v_gene: TRBV9
j_gene: TRBJ2-7
abundance: -
d_gene: -

CDR3aa: CASSESSIAKNIQYF
CDR3nt: TGTGCCAGCAGTGAATCGTCGATAGCCAAAAACATTCAGTACTTC
v_gene: TRBV2
j_gene: TRBJ2-4
abundance: -
d_gene: -

CDR3aa: CASSPLVIAGARNEQFF
CDR3nt: TGTGCCAGCAGTCCTCTCGTGATAGCGGGAGCTCGGAATGAGCAGTTCTTC
v_gene: TRBV27
j_gene: TRBJ2-1
abundance: -
d_gene: TRBD2

CDR3aa: CASSIRFSGRENTEAFF
CDR3nt: TGTGCCAGTAGTATTCGCTTCTCTGGACGAGAGAACACTGAAGCTTTCTTT
v_gene: TRBV19
j_gene: TRBJ1-1
abundance: -
d_gene: -

CDR3aa: CAWSTHSGALGYTF
CDR3nt: TGTGCCTGGAGTACCCATTCAGGAGCCTTGGGCTACACCTTC
v_gene: TRBV30
j_gene: TRBJ1-2
abundance: -
d_gene: -

CDR3aa: CAWSEMWGNSPLHF
CDR3nt: TGTGCCTGGAGTGAGATGTGGGGCAATTCACCCCTCCACTTT
v_gene: TRBV30
j_gene: TRBJ1-6
abundance: few
d_gene: -

CDR3aa: CASSLAGGFSYEQYF
CDR3nt: TGTGCCAGCAGCTTAGCGGGGGGCTTCTCCTACGAGCAGTACTTC
v_gene: TRBV7-2
j_gene: TRBJ2-7
abundance: -
d_gene: -

CDR3aa: CASITGRATEAFF
CDR3nt: TGTGCCAGCATAACAGGGAGGGCCACTGAAGCTTTCTTT
v_gene: TRBV21-1
j_gene: TRBJ1-1
abundance: -
d_gene: -

CDR3aa: CASSSGQGFSGNTIYF
CDR3nt: TGTGCCAGCAGCTCGGGACAGGGTTTCTCTGGAAACACCATATATTTT
v_gene: TRBV7-6
j_gene: TRBJ1-3
abundance: few
d_gene: TRBD1

CDR3aa: CASSVGAENTEAFF
CDR3nt: TGTGCCAGCAGCGTAGGAGCGGAAAACACTGAAGCTTTCTTT
v_gene: TRBV9
j_gene: TRBJ1-1
abundance: -
d_gene: -

CDR3aa: CASSYGLGNNQPQHF
CDR3nt: TGTGCCAGCAGTTACGGGTTGGGAAACAATCAGCCCCAGCATTTT
v_gene: TRBV6-5
j_gene: TRBJ1-5
abundance: -
d_gene: -

CDR3aa: CASSLGGSDPYEQYF
CDR3nt: TGTGCCAGCAGCTTGGGTGGTAGCGACCCCTACGAGCAGTACTTC
v_gene: TRBV5-4
j_gene: TRBJ2-7
abundance: -
d_gene: -